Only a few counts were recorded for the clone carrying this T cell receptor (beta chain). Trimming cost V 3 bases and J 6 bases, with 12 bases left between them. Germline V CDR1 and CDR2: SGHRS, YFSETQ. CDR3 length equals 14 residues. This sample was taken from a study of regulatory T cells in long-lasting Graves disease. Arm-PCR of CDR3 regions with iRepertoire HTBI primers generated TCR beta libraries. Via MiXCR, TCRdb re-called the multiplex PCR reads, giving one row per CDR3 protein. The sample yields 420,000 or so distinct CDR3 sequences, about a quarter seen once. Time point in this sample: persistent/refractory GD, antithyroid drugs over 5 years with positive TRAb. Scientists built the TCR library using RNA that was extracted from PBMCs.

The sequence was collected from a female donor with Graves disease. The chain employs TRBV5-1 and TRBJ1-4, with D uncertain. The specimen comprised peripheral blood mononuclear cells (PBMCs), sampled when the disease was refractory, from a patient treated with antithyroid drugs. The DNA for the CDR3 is TGCGCCAGCAGCTACCGGACCCCGGATGAAAAACTGTTTTTT. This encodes CASSYRTPDEKLFF.